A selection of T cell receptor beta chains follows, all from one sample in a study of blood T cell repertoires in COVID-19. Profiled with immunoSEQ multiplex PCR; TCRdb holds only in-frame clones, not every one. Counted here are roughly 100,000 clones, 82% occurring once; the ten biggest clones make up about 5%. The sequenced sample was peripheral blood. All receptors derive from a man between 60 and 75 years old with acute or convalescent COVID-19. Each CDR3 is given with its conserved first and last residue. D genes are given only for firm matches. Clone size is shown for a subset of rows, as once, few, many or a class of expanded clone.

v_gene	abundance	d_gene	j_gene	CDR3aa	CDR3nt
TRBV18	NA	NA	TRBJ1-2	CASSPTGRLANYGYTF	TGTGCCAGCTCACCCACAGGGCGTCTAGCTAACTATGGCTACACCTTC
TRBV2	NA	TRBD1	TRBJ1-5	CASRGQVGQPQHF	TGTGCCAGCAGGGGACAGGTGGGTCAGCCCCAGCATTTT
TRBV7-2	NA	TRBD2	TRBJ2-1	CASSLDSGANNEQFF	TGTGCCAGCAGCTTAGATAGCGGGGCTAACAATGAGCAGTTCTTC
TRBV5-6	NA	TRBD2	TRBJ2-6	CASSWTSGISGANVLTF	TGTGCCAGCAGCTGGACTAGCGGGATCTCTGGGGCCAACGTCCTGACTTTC
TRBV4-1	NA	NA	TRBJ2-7	CASSQDPSGSGYSYEQYF	TGCGCCAGCAGCCAAGATCCCTCCGGCAGCGGTTACTCCTACGAGCAGTACTTC
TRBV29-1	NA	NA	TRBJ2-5	CSVLRGTQYF	TGCAGCGTCCTCCGGGGGACCCAGTACTTC
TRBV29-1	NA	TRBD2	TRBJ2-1	CSVEGPSGGAPGEQFF	TGCAGCGTTGAGGGACCGAGCGGGGGGGCCCCAGGTGAGCAGTTCTTC
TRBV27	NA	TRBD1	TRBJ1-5	CASSHSTGIQPQHF	TGTGCCAGCAGTCACTCGACAGGGATTCAGCCCCAGCATTTT
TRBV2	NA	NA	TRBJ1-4	CASSGSDRSNEKLFF	TGTGCCAGCAGTGGCTCCGACAGGTCTAATGAAAAACTGTTTTTT
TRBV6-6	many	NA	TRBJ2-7	CASSFVDGYEQYF	TGTGCCAGCAGTTTCGTCGACGGGTACGAGCAGTACTTC
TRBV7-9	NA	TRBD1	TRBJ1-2	CASSADRLGDYGYTF	TGTGCCAGCAGCGCGGACAGGCTGGGTGACTATGGCTACACCTTC
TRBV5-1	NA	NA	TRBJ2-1	CASTDSVYYNEQFF	TGCGCCAGCACCGACAGTGTATACTACAATGAGCAGTTCTTC
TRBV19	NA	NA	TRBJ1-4	CASSSTATNEKLFF	TGTGCCAGTAGTAGCACTGCAACTAATGAAAAACTGTTTTTT
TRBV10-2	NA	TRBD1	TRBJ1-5	CATRTGANQPQHF	TGCGCCACCCGGACAGGGGCAAATCAGCCCCAGCATTTT
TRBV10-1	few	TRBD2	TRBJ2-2	CASKAGDDTGELFF	TGCGCCAGCAAAGCGGGGGACGACACCGGGGAGCTGTTTTTT
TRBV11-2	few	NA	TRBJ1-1	CASSMGERLAAFF	TGTGCCAGCAGCATGGGAGAAAGACTAGCAGCTTTCTTT
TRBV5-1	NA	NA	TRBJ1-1	CASSREAADTEAFF	TGCGCCAGCAGCCGGGAGGCCGCGGACACTGAAGCTTTCTTT
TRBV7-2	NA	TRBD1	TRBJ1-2	CASSFDGQGWSDGYTF	TGTGCCAGCAGCTTTGACGGACAGGGATGGTCGGATGGCTACACCTTC
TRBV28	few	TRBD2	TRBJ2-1	CASSPQSGSEYEQFF	TGTGCCAGCAGCCCACAGAGCGGGAGCGAGTATGAGCAGTTCTTC
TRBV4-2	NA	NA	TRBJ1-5	CASSQEMGQGYQPQHF	TGTGCCAGCAGCCAAGAGATGGGGCAGGGGTATCAGCCCCAGCATTTT
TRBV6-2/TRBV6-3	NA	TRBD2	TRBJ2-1	CASSYSGGRASEGSYNEQFF	TGTGCCAGCAGTTACTCGGGCGGGAGGGCTTCTGAGGGCTCCTACAATGAGCAGTTCTTC
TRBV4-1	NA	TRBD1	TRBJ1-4	CASSHRQGGDEKLFF	TGCGCCAGCAGCCATCGACAGGGGGGCGATGAAAAACTGTTTTTT
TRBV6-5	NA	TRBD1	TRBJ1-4	CASSSAGQGWEKLFF	TGTGCCAGCAGTTCCGCGGGACAGGGATGGGAAAAACTGTTTTTT
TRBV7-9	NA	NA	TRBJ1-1	CASKWTVMNTEAFF	TGTGCCAGCAAATGGACAGTAATGAACACTGAAGCTTTCTTT
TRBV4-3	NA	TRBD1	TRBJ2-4	CASSRVGQGENIQYF	TGCGCCAGCAGCCGCGTGGGACAGGGGGAGAACATTCAGTACTTC
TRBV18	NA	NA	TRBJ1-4	CASSPANEKLFF	TGTGCCAGCTCACCCGCTAATGAAAAACTGTTTTTT